This T cell receptor (beta chain) came from a study (dated by TCRdb to 2016 to 2017). From a lookup of the germline V gene, CDR1 and CDR2 are ENHRY and SYGVKD. The CDR3 numbers 14 residues from cysteine through phenylalanine. The CDR3 DNA has 42 bases and is translated from base 1. Trimming removed 5 bases from V and 0 bases from J, leaving 10 bases between the germline ends. Receptor amplification or capture employed RT-PCR. Instrument on record: Illumina MiSeq. The public sequencing data were trimmed at Q25 with fastp and processed into clonotypes with MiXCR by TCRdb, which kept only in-frame beta chains. A single entry per CDR3 protein holds the most common genes and DNA from its merged rows. The sample table lists about 680,000 distinct CDR3 sequences, 14% of them with a count of one. The ten largest clones represent 3.6% of the sample. This clonotype has at least ten counts. Its specific antigen is unknown. No base qualities exist here, and no much larger clone lies one base off it.

This receptor chain uses TRBV10-3 and TRBJ1-2; confidence is insufficient to name the D gene. Source material: memory CD4+ T cells from blood. The receptor was isolated from a female donor in good health, serving as a healthy control. The sequence in DNA is TGTGCCATCAGTTTGGACCCAGCTAACTATGGCTACACCTTC. Its protein reads: CAISLDPANYGYTF.